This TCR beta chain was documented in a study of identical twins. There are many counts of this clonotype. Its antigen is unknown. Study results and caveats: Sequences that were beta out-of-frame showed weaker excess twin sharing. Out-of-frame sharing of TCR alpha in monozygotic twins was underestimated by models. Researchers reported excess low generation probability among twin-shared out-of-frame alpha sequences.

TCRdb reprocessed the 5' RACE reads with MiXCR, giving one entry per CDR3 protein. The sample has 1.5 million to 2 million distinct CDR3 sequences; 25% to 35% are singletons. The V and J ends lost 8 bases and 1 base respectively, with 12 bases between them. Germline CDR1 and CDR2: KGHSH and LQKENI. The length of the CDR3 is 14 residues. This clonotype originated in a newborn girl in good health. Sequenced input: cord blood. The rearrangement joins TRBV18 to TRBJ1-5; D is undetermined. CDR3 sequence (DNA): TGTGCCAGCAGTACCACGGGCAGCAATCAGCCCCAGCATTTT. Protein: CASSTTGSNQPQHF.